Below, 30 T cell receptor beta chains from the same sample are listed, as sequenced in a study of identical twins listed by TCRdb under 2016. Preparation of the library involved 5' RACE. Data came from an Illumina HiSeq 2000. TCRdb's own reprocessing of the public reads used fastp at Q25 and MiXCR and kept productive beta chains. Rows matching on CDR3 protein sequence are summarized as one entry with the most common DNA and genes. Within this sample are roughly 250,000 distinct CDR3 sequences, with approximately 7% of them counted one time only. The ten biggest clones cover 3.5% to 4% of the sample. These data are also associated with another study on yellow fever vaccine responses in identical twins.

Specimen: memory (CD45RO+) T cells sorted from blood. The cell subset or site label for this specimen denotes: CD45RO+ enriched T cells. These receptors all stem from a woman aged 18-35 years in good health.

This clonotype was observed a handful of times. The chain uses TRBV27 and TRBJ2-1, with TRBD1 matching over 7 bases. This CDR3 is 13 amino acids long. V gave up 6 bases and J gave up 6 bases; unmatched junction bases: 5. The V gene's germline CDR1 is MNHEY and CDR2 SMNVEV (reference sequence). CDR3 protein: CASSRAGGNEQFF. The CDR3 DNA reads TGTGCCAGCAGCCGCGCAGGGGGCAATGAGCAGTTCTTC.

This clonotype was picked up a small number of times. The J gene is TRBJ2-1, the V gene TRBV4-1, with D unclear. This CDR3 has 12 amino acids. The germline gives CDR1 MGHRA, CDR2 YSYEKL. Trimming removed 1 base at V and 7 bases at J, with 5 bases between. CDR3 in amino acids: CASSQGENEQFF. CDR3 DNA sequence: TGCGCCAGCAGCCAAGGAGAGAATGAGCAGTTCTTC.

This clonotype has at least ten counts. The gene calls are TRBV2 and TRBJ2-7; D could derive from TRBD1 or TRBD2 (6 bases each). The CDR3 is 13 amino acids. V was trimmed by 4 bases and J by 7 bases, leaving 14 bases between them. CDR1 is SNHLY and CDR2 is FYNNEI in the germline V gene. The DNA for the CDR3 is TGTGCCAGCAGTGCTGAGGGGGGCAGAGAGCAGTACGTC. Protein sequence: CASSAEGGREQYV.

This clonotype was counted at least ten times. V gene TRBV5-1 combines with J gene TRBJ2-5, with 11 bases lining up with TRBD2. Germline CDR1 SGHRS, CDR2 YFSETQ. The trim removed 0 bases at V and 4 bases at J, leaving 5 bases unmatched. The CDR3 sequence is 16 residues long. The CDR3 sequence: CASSLGTSGFGETQYF. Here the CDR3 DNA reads TGCGCCAGCAGCTTGGGGACTAGCGGGTTTGGAGAGACCCAGTACTTC.

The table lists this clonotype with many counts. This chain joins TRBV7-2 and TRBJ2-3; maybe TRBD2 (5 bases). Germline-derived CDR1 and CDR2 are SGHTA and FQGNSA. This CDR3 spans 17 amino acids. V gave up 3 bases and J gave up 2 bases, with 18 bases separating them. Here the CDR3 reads CASSFITRLLLTDTQYF. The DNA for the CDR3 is TGTGCCAGCAGCTTTATAACAAGACTACTCCTCACAGATACGCAGTATTTT.

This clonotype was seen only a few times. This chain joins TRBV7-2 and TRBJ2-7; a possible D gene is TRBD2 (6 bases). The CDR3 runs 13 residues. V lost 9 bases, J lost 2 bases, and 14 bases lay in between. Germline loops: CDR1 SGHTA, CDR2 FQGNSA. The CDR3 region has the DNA TGTGCCAGTCGACTAGTTGGGGCCTACGAGCAGTACTTC. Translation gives CASRLVGAYEQYF. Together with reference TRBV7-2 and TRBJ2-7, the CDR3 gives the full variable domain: GAGVSQSPSNKVTEKGKDVELRCDPISGHTALYWYRQSLGQGLEFLIYFQGNSAPDKSGLPSDRFSAERTGGSVSTLTIQRTQQEDSAVYLCASRLVGAYEQYFGPGTRLTVT.

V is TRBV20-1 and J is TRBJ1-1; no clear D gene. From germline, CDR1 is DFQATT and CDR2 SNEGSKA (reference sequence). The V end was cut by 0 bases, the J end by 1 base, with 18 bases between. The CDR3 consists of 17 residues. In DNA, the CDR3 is TGCAGTGCTAGAGATCCCCCCTTTACAGTCGAGAACACTGAAGCTTTCTTT. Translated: CSARDPPFTVENTEAFF.

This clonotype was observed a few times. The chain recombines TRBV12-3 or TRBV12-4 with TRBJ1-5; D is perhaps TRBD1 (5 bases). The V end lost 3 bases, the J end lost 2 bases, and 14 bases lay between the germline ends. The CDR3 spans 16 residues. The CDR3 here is CASSFRGGDRNQPQHF. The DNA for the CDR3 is TGTGCCAGCAGTTTCCGCGGGGGGGACCGCAATCAGCCCCAGCATTTT.

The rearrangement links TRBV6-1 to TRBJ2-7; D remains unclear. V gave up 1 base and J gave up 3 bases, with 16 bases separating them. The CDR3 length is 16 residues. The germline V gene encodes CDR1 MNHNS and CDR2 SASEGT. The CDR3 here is CASSEVIGRTNYEQYF. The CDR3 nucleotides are TGTGCCAGCAGTGAAGTGATCGGCAGAACCAACTACGAGCAGTACTTC.

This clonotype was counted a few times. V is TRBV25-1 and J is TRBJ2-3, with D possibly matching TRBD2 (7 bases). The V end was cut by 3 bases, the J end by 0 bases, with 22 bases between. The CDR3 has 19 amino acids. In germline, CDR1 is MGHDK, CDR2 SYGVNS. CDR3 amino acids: CASSETGASGSPSTDTQYF. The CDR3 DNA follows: TGTGCCAGCAGTGAGACGGGGGCTAGCGGTTCCCCTAGCACAGATACGCAGTATTTT.

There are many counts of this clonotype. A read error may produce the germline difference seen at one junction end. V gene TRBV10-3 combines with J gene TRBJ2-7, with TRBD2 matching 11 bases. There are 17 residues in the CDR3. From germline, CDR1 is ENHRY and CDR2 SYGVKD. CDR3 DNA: TGTGCCACCAGTGGACTAGCGGGCCACGGCAACTCCTACGAGCAGTACTTC. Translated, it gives CATSGLAGHGNSYEQYF.

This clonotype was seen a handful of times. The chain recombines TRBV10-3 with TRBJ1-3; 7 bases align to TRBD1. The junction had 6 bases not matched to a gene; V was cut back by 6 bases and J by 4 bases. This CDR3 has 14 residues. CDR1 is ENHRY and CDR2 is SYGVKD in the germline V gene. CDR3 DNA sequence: TGTGCCATCAGAAGCTCGGGACAGGGAAACACCATATATTTT. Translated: CAIRSSGQGNTIYF.

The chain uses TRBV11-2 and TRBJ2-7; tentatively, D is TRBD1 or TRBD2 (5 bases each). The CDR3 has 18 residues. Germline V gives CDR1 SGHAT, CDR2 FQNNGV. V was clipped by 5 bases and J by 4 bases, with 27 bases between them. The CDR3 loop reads CASSPRGPRIQRKYEQYV. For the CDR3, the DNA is TGTGCCAGCAGCCCGAGGGGACCGCGTATCCAGAGAAAATACGAGCAGTACGTC.

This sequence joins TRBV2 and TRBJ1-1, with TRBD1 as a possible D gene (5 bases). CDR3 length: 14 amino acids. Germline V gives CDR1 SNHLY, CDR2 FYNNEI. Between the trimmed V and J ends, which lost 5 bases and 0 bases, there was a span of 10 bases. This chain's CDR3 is CASSLGLLNTEAFF. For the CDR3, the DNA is TGTGCCAGCAGTTTGGGACTCCTGAACACTGAAGCTTTCTTT.

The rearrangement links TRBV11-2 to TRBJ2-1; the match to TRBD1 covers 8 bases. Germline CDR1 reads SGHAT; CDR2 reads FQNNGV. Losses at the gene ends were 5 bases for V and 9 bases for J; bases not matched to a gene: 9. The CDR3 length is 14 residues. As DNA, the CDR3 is TGTGCCAGCAGCCGAGGGGCGGACAGGGCTGAGCAGTTCTTC. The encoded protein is CASSRGADRAEQFF. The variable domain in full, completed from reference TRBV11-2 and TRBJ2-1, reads EAGVAQSPRYKIIEKRQSVAFWCNPISGHATLYWYQQILGQGPKLLIQFQNNGVVDDSQLPKDRFSAERLKGVDSTLKIQPAKLEDSAVYLCASSRGADRAEQFFGPGTRLTVL.

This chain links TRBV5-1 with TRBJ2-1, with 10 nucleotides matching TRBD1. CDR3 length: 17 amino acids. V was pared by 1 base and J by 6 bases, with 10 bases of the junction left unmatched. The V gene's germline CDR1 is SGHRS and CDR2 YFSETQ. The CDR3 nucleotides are TGCGCCAGCAGCTTGTGGGACAGGGGTGCCGTTGGCAATGAGCAGTTCTTC. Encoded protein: CASSLWDRGAVGNEQFF. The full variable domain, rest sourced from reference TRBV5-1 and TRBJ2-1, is KAGVTQTPRYLIKTRGQQVTLSCSPISGHRSVSWYQQTPGQGLQFLFEYFSETQRNKGNFPGRFSGRQFSNSRSEMNVSTLELGDSALYLCASSLWDRGAVGNEQFFGPGTRLTVL.

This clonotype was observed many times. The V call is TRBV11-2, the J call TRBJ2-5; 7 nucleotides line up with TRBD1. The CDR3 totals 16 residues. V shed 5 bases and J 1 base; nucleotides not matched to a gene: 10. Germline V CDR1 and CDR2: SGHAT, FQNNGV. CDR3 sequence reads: CASSLVGQLTQETQYF. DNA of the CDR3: TGTGCCAGCAGCCTCGTGGGACAGCTGACCCAAGAGACCCAGTACTTC.

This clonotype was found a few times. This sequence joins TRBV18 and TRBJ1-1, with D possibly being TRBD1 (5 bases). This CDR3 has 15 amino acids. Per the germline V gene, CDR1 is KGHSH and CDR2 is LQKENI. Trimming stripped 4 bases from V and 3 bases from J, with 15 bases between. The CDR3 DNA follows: TGTGCCAGCTCACGGGGGTTCAGACGGGACACTGAAGCTTTCTTT. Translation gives CASSRGFRRDTEAFF.

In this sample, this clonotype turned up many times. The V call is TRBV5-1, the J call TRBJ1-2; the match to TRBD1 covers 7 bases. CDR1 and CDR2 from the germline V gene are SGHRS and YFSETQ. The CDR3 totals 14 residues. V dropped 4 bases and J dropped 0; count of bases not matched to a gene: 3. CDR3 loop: CASSVGTANYGYTF. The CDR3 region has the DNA TGCGCCAGCAGCGTAGGGACAGCTAACTATGGCTACACCTTC. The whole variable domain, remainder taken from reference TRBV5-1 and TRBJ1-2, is KAGVTQTPRYLIKTRGQQVTLSCSPISGHRSVSWYQQTPGQGLQFLFEYFSETQRNKGNFPGRFSGRQFSNSRSEMNVSTLELGDSALYLCASSVGTANYGYTFGSGTRLTVV.

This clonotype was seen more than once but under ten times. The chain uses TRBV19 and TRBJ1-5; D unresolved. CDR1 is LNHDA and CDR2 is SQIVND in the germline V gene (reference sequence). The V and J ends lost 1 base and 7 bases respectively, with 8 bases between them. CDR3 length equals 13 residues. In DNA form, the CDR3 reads TGTGCCAGTAGTATAGGGCACGGGCAGCCCCAGCATTTT. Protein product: CASSIGHGQPQHF.

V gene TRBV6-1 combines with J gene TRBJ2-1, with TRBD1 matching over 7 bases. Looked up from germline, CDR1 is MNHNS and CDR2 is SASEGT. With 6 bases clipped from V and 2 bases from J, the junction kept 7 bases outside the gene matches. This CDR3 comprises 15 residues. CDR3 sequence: CASRRDSHPYNEQFF. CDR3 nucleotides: TGTGCCAGCAGACGGGACAGCCACCCCTACAATGAGCAGTTCTTC.

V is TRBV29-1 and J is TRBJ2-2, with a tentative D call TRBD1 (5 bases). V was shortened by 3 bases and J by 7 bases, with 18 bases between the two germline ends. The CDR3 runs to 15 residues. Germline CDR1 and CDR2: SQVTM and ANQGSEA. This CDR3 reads CSVEYLGVKDGELFF. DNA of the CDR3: TGCAGCGTTGAGTATTTAGGGGTGAAGGACGGGGAGCTGTTTTTT.

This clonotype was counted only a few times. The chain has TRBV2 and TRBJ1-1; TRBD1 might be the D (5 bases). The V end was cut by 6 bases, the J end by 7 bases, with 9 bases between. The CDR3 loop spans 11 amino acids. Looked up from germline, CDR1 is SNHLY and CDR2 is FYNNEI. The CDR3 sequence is CASRPGFEAFF. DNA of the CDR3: TGTGCCAGCAGACCAGGGTTTGAAGCTTTCTTT.

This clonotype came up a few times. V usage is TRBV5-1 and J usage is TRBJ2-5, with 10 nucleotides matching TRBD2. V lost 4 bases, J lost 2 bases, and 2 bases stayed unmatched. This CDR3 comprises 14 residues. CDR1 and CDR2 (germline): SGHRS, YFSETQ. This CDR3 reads CASSKLAGQETQYF. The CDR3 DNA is TGCGCCAGCAGCAAACTAGCGGGACAAGAGACCCAGTACTTC.

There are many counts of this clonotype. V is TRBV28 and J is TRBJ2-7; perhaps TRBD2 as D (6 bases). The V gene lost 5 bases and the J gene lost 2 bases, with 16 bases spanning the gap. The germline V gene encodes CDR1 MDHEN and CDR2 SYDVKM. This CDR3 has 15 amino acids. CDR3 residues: CASSPRSGRPYEQYF. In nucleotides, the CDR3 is TGTGCCAGCAGTCCGAGGAGCGGGCGGCCCTACGAGCAGTACTTC. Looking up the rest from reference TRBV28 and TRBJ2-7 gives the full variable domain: DVKVTQSSRYLVKRTGEKVFLECVQDMDHENMFWYRQDPGLGLRLIYFSYDVKMKEKGDIPEGYSVSREKKERFSLILESASTNQTSMYLCASSPRSGRPYEQYFGPGTRLTVT.

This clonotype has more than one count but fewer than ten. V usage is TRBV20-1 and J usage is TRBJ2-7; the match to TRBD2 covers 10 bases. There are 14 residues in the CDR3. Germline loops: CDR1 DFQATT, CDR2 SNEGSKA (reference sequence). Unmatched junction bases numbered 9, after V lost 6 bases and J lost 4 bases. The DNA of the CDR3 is TGCAGTGCCACAAGCGGGGGGGTTTCTTACGAGCAGTACGTC. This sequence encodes CSATSGGVSYEQYV.

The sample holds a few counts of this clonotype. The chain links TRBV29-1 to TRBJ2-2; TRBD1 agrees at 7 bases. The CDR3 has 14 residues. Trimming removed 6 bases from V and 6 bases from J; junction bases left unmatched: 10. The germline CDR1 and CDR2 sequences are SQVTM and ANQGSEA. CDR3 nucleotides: TGCAGCGTCTCATACAGGGGTGAGGCCGGGGAGCTGTTTTTT. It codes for CSVSYRGEAGELFF.

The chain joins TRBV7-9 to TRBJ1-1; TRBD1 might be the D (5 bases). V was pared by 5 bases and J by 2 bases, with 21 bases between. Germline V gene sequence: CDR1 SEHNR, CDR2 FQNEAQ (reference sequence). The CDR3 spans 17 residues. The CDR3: CASSGKRYGAPNTEAFF. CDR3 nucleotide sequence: TGTGCCAGCAGCGGAAAGCGTTACGGGGCACCCAACACTGAAGCTTTCTTT.

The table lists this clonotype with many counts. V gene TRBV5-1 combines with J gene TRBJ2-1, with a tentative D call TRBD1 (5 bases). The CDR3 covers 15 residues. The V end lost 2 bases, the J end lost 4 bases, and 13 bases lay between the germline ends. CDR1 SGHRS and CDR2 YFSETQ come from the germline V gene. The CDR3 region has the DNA TGCGCCAGCAGCTTTACCAGGGTTTCTTACAATGAGCAGTTCTTC. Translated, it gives CASSFTRVSYNEQFF.

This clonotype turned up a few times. CDR3 protein: CASSTRYSNQPQHF. In DNA, the CDR3 is TGTGCCAGCAGCACGCGTTATAGCAATCAGCCCCAGCATTTT. V gene TRBV7-8 combines with J gene TRBJ1-5, with D unresolved. V dropped 5 bases and J dropped 0 bases, with 8 bases sitting between them. Per the germline V gene, CDR1 is SGHVS and CDR2 is FQNEAQ. This CDR3 is built from 14 residues.